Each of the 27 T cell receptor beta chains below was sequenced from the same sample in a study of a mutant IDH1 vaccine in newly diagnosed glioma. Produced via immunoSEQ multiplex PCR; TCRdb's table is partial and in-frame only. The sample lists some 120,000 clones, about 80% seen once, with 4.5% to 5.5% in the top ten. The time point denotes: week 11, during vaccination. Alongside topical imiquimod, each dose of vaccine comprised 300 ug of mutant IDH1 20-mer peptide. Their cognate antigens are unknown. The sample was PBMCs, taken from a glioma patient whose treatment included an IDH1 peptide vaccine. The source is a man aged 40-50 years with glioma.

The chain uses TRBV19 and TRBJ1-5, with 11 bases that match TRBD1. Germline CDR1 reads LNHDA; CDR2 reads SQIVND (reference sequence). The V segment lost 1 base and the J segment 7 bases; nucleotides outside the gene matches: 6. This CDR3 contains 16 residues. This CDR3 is CASSIGGTGGFQPQHF. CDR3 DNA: TGTGCCAGTAGTATAGGAGGGACAGGGGGATTCCAGCCCCAGCATTTT.

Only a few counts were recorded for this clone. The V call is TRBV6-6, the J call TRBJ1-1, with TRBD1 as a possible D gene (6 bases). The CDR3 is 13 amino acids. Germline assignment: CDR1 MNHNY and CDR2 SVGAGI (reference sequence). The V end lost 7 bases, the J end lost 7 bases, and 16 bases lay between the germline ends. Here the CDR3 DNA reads TGTGCCAGCACCCTAAGGGGGGGGCGTGAAGCTTTCTTT. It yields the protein CASTLRGGREAFF.

CDR3 nucleotides: TGTGCCAGCAGCTTGGGACAGTCTGGCTACACCTTC. Encoded protein: CASSLGQSGYTF. This rearrangement joins TRBV5-6 to TRBJ1-2; the D gene is possibly TRBD1 (5 bases). The CDR3 has 12 residues. Looked up from germline, CDR1 is SGHDT and CDR2 is YYEEEE. Trimming cost V 0 bases and J 7 bases, with 7 bases left between them.

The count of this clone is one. CDR3 loop: CASSHPEYGTSRETQYF. The CDR3 DNA follows: TGCGCCAGCAGCCATCCCGAATATGGGACCTCTCGGGAGACCCAGTACTTC. The genes are TRBV4-1 and TRBJ2-5; D is perhaps TRBD1 or TRBD2 (5 bases each). Per the germline V gene, CDR1 is MGHRA and CDR2 is YSYEKL. Trimming took off 3 bases at V and 5 bases at J, with 22 bases between the two ends. The length of the CDR3 is 17 residues.

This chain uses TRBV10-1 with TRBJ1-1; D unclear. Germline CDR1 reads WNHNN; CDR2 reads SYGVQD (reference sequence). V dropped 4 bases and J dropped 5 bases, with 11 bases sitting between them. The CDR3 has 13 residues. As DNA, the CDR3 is TGCGCCAGCAGTGGGCTTGGGAGAACTGAAGCTTTCTTT. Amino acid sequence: CASSGLGRTEAFF.

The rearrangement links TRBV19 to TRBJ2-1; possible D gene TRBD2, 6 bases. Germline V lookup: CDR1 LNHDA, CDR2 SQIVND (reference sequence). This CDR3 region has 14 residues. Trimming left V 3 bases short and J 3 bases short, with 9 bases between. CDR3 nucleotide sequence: TGTGCCAGTAGTATCCGGGACTTCTACAATGAGCAGTTCTTC. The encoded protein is CASSIRDFYNEQFF.

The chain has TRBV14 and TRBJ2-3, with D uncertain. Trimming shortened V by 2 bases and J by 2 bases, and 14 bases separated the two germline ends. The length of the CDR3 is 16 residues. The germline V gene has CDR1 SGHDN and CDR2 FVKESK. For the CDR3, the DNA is TGTGCCAGCAGCCAAACCCCCAGTACCCCCACAGATACGCAGTATTTT. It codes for CASSQTPSTPTDTQYF.

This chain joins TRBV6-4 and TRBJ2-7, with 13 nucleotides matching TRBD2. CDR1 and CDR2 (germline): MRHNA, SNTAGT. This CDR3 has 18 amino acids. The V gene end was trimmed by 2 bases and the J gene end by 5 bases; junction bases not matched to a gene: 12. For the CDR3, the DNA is TGTGCCAGCAGTGACCCCACACTAGCGGGAGGGCCGTACCACGAGCAGTACTTC. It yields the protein CASSDPTLAGGPYHEQYF.

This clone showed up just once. CDR3 residues: CASSLGGLGTGELFF. The CDR3, as DNA: TGTGCCAGCAGCTTGGGGGGGCTGGGCACCGGGGAGCTGTTTTTT. This sequence joins TRBV5-6 and TRBJ2-2, with a tentative D call TRBD1 (6 bases). V lost 0 bases, J lost 4 bases, and 10 bases lay in between. The CDR3 spans 15 residues. Germline CDR1 reads SGHDT; CDR2 reads YYEEEE.

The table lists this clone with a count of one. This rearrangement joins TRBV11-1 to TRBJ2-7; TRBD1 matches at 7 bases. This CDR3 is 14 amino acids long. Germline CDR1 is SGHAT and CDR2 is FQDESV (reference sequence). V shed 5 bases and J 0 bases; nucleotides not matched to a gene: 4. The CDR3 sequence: CASSLQGNSYEQYF. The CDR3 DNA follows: TGTGCCAGCAGCCTACAGGGGAACTCCTACGAGCAGTACTTC.

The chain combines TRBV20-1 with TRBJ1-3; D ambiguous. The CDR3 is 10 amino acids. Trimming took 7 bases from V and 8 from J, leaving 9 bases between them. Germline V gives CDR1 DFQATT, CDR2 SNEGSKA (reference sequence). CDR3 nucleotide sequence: TGCAGTGGTAATTTAGACACCATATATTTT. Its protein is CSGNLDTIYF.

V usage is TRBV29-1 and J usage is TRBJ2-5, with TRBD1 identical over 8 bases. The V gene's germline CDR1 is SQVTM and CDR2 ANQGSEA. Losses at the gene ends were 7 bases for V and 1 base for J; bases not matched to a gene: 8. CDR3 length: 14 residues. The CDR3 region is CSAAGGQGQETQYF. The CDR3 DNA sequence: TGCAGCGCCGCTGGAGGACAGGGCCAAGAGACCCAGTACTTC.

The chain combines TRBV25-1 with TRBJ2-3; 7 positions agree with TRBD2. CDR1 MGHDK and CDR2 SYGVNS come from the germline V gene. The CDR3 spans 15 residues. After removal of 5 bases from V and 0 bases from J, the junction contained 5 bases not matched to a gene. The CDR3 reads CASSNHGGSTDTQYF. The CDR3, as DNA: TGTGCCAGCAGTAATCACGGGGGGAGCACAGATACGCAGTATTTT.

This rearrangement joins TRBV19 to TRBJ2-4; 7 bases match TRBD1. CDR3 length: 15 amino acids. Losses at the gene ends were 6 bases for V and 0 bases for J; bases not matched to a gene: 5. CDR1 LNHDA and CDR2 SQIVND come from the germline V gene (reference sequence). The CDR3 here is CASSLQGLAKNIQYF. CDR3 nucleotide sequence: TGTGCCAGTAGCCTACAGGGGTTAGCCAAAAACATTCAGTACTTC. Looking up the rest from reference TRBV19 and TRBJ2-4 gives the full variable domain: DGGITQSPKYLFRKEGQNVTLSCEQNLNHDAMYWYRQDPGQGLRLIYYSQIVNDFQKGDIAEGYSVSREKKESFPLTVTSAQKNPTAFYLCASSLQGLAKNIQYFGAGTRLSVL.

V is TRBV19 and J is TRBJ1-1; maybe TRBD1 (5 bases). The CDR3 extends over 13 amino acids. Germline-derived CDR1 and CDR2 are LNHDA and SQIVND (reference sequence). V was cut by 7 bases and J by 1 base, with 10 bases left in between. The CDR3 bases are TGTGCCAGTAACCAGGGTCCGAACACTGAAGCTTTCTTT. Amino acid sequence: CASNQGPNTEAFF.

CDR3 DNA sequence: TGTGCCAGCAGCCACTGGGGAGGCGGGGATCACTACAATGAGCAGTTCTTC. It encodes CASSHWGGGDHYNEQFF. This sequence joins TRBV16 and TRBJ2-1; weak D call: TRBD2 (6 bases). The V end lost 3 bases, the J end lost 3 bases, and 18 bases lay between the germline ends. Germline V gene lookup returns CDR1 KGHSY and CDR2 FQNENV. The CDR3 length is 17 residues.

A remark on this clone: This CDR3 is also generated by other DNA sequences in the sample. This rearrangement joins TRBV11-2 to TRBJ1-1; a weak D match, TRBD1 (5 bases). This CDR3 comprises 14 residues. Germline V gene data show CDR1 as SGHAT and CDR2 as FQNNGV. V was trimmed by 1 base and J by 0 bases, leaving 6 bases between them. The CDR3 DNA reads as TGTGCCAGCAGCTTAGGGGGCATGAACACTGAAGCTTTCTTT. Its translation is CASSLGGMNTEAFF.

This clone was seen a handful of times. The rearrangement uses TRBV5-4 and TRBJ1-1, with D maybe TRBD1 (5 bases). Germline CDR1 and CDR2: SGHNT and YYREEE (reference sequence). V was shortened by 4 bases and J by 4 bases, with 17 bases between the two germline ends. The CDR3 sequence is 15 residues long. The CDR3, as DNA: TGTGCCAGCAGCCGAGTCCGGGGCGATGGCACTGAAGCTTTCTTT. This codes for CASSRVRGDGTEAFF.

CDR3 sequence (DNA): TGCGCCAGCAGTTGGGAGGACGGCTATCTCGAGCAGTACTTC. Its translation is CASSWEDGYLEQYF. The rearrangement uses TRBV5-1 and TRBJ2-7, with D possibly being TRBD2 (6 bases). The CDR3 has 14 amino acids. V lost 5 bases and J lost 6, with 18 bases in between. The germline V gene encodes CDR1 SGHRS and CDR2 YFSETQ.

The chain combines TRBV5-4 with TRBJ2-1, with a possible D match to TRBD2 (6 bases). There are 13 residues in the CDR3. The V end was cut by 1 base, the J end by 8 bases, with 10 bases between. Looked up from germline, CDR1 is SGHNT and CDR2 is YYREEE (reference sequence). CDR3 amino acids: CASSLILADEQFF. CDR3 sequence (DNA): TGTGCCAGCAGCTTGATACTAGCAGATGAGCAGTTCTTC.

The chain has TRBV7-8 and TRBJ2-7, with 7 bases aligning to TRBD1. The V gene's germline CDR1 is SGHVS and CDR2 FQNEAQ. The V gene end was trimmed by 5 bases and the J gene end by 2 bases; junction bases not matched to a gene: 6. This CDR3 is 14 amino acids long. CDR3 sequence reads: CASSTRTGPYEQYF. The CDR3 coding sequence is TGTGCCAGCAGCACCAGGACAGGACCCTACGAGCAGTACTTC. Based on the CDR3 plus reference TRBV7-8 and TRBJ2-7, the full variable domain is GAGVSQSPRYKVAKRGQDVALRCDPISGHVSLFWYQQALGQGPEFLTYFQNEAQLDKSGLPSDRFFAERPEGSVSTLKIQRTQQEDSAVYLCASSTRTGPYEQYFGPGTRLTVT.

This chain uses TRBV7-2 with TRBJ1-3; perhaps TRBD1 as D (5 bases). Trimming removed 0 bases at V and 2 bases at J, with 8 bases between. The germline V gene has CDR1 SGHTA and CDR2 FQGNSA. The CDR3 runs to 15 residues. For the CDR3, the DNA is TGTGCCAGCAGCTTAGCATCAGGGACTGGAAACACCATATATTTT. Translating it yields CASSLASGTGNTIYF.

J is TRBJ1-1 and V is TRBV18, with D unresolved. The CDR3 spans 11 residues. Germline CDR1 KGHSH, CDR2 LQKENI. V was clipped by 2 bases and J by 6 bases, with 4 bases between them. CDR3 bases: TGTGCCAGCTCACCAAAGGCTGAAGCTTTCTTT. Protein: CASSPKAEAFF. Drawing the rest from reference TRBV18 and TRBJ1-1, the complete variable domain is NAGVMQNPRHLVRRRGQEARLRCSPMKGHSHVYWYRQLPEEGLKFMVYLQKENIIDESGMPKERFSAEFPKEGPSILRIQQVVRGDSAAYFCASSPKAEAFFGQGTRLTVV.

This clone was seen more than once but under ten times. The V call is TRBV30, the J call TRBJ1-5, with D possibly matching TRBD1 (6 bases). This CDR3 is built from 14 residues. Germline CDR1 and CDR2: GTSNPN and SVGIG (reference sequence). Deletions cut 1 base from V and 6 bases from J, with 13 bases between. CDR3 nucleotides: TGTGCCTGGAGTGGTGACAGGAGTGGTCAGCCCCAGCATTTT. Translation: CAWSGDRSGQPQHF.

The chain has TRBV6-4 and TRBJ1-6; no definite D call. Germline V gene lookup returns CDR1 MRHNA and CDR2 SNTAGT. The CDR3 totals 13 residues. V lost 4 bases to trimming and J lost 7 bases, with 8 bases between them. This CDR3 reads CASSAQRNSPLHF. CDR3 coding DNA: TGTGCCAGCAGTGCCCAGAGAAATTCACCCCTCCACTTT.

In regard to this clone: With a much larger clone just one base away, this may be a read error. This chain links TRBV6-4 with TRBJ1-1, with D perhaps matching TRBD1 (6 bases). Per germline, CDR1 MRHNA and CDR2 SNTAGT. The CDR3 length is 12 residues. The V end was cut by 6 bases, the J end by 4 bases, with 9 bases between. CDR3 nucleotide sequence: TGTGCCAGCAGGGTACAGGGCACTGAAGCTTTCTTT. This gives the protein CASRVQGTEAFF.

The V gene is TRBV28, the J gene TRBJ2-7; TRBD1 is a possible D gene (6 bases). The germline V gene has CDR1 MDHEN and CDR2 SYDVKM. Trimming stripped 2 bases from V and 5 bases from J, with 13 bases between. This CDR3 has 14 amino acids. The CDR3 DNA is TGTGCCAGCAGTTTAAGTGGCAGGGGAAACGAGCAGTACTTC. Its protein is CASSLSGRGNEQYF.